This T cell receptor (beta chain) comes out of a study of response to subunit inactivated influenza vaccine. Germline V gene sequence: CDR1 DFQATT, CDR2 SNEGSKA (reference sequence). This CDR3 is built from 14 residues. The V and J ends lost 0 bases and 3 bases respectively, with 9 bases between them. Each CDR3 protein gets one entry after TCRdb re-called the RT-PCR reads with MiXCR. The table shows 650,000 to 850,000 distinct CDR3 sequences, with about 15% occurring only once. The receptor's source is a man aged 50-60 years who received an inactivated influenza vaccine. The material sequenced was PBMCs from blood, taken about 14 days before vaccination. V and J are TRBV20-1 and TRBJ2-1, with D tentatively TRBD2 (6 bases). CDR3 in amino acids: CSARESGGYNEQFF. The CDR3 DNA is TGCAGTGCTAGAGAGTCCGGGGGCTACAATGAGCAGTTCTTC.